These 13 T cell receptor beta chains were all obtained from the same sample, sequenced in a study of cytomegalovirus exposure and HLA in healthy donors. 13 Jbeta primers and 60 Vbeta primers were used for the PCR. Sequencing was performed with immunoSEQ multiplex PCR; in TCRdb, only in-frame clones are kept and a portion is missing. The table records some 120,000 clones, around 85% of them present only once. The sequenced sample consisted of PBMCs. Receptor source: a woman in her 30s in good health and CMV-seropositive.

The chain carries TRBV28 and TRBJ2-2; D not certain. CDR3 length: 14 amino acids. Germline values: CDR1 MDHEN, CDR2 SYDVKM. Deletions cut 5 bases from V and 1 base from J, with 8 bases between. In DNA, the CDR3 is TGTGCCAGCAGTGGGTACAGGAACACCGGGGAGCTGTTTTTT. Translation: CASSGYRNTGELFF.

The chain uses TRBV2 and TRBJ1-2, with 8 bases lining up with TRBD1. With 5 bases clipped from V and 4 bases from J, the junction kept 9 bases outside the gene matches. This CDR3 is built from 15 residues. Germline CDR1 SNHLY, CDR2 FYNNEI. Here the CDR3 DNA reads TGTGCCAGCAGTCCCGGACAGGGTTTAGGCTATGGCTACACCTTC. Translated, it gives CASSPGQGLGYGYTF.

The chain uses TRBV5-1 and TRBJ2-4, with a tentative D call TRBD1 (5 bases). The CDR3 has 15 amino acids. V gave up 0 bases and J gave up 8 bases, with 15 bases separating them. Germline loops: CDR1 SGHRS, CDR2 YFSETQ. CDR3 sequence: CASSLEGPPADIQYF. As DNA, the CDR3 is TGCGCCAGCAGCTTGGAGGGGCCCCCCGCGGACATTCAGTACTTC. The whole variable domain, filled in from reference TRBV5-1 and TRBJ2-4, reads KAGVTQTPRYLIKTRGQQVTLSCSPISGHRSVSWYQQTPGQGLQFLFEYFSETQRNKGNFPGRFSGRQFSNSRSEMNVSTLELGDSALYLCASSLEGPPADIQYFGAGTRLSVL.

The V call is TRBV6-1, the J call TRBJ2-7; 9 bases map to TRBD1. CDR3 length: 14 residues. The germline V gene encodes CDR1 MNHNS and CDR2 SASEGT. Trimming cost V 3 bases and J 4 bases; bases outside gene matches: 4. CDR3 sequence: CASSDRDRAYEQYF. CDR3 coding DNA: TGTGCCAGCAGTGACCGGGACAGGGCTTACGAGCAGTACTTC.

The chain links TRBV6-6 to TRBJ2-1, with D possibly matching TRBD1 (5 bases). Per germline, CDR1 MNHNY and CDR2 SVGAGI (reference sequence). The CDR3 has 13 amino acids. The V end was cut by 2 bases, the J end by 8 bases, with 10 bases between. For the CDR3, the DNA is TGTGCCAGCAGTTACGGGCAGGGTTATGAGCAGTTCTTC. Translating it yields CASSYGQGYEQFF.

This clone appeared once. The V and J genes are TRBV2 and TRBJ2-5; D gene ambiguous. V was pared by 1 base and J by 3 bases, with 9 bases between. The CDR3 is made up of 14 amino acids. Germline values: CDR1 SNHLY, CDR2 FYNNEI. CDR3 bases: TGTGCCAGCAGTGAAGGTGTCCCAGAAGAGACCCAGTACTTC. Protein: CASSEGVPEETQYF.

The table lists this clone with a count of one. CDR3 bases: TGTGCCTGGAGAGGGGAAGCTGAAAAACTGTTTTTT. It codes for CAWRGEAEKLFF. The V and J genes are TRBV30 and TRBJ1-4; perhaps TRBD1 as D (5 bases). CDR1 is GTSNPN, CDR2 SVGIG, per germline (reference sequence). V lost 3 bases and J 7 bases, leaving 9 bases between the germline ends. The CDR3 spans 12 residues.

This chain joins TRBV7-6 and TRBJ2-3; 13 nucleotides align to TRBD2. Germline CDR1 is SGHVS and CDR2 is FNYEAQ. The V and J ends lost 0 bases and 0 bases, in that order; junction bases with no gene match: 3. This CDR3 spans 18 amino acids. CDR3 nucleotide sequence: TGTGCCAGCAGCTTAGCGGCGGGACTAGCGGGGAGCACAGATACGCAGTATTTT. Translating gives CASSLAAGLAGSTDTQYF.

This clone was counted a single time. CDR3 sequence (DNA): TGCGCCAGCAGGAAGGGAGTATTCACTGAAGCTTTCTTT. It codes for CASRKGVFTEAFF. The V call is TRBV5-1, the J call TRBJ1-1, with D uncertain. V was cut by 5 bases and J by 4 bases, with 12 bases left in between. CDR1 and CDR2 from the germline V gene are SGHRS and YFSETQ. The length of the CDR3 is 13 residues.

This sequence joins TRBV7-9 and TRBJ2-1; tentatively, D is TRBD2 (5 bases). CDR3 length equals 15 residues. Germline V gene lookup returns CDR1 SEHNR and CDR2 FQNEAQ (reference sequence). V gave up 1 base and J gave up 0 bases, with 7 bases separating them. The CDR3 reads CASSLVGGSYNEQFF. The CDR3 DNA sequence: TGTGCCAGCAGCTTAGTCGGAGGCTCCTACAATGAGCAGTTCTTC.

The V call is TRBV5-1, the J call TRBJ2-5, with no clear D. The CDR3 is made up of 12 amino acids. Germline V CDR1 and CDR2: SGHRS, YFSETQ. V was cut by 0 bases and J by 5 bases, with 5 bases left in between. The CDR3 DNA reads TGCGCCAGCAGCTTGGGCCGGGAGACCCAGTACTTC. It specifies CASSLGRETQYF.

This chain joins TRBV7-9 and TRBJ1-2; D unresolved. Germline CDR1 SEHNR, CDR2 FQNEAQ (reference sequence). The CDR3 spans 15 residues. V lost 1 base and J 8 bases, leaving 17 bases between the germline ends. The CDR3 sequence: CASSLGEPDVWGYTF. For the CDR3, the DNA is TGTGCCAGCAGCTTAGGAGAGCCCGATGTATGGGGCTACACCTTC.

The chain uses TRBV30 and TRBJ1-6; perhaps TRBD1 as D (6 bases). Germline CDR1 GTSNPN, CDR2 SVGIG (reference sequence). V lost 4 bases and J lost 14, with 15 bases in between. CDR3 length: 12 amino acids. CDR3 protein: CAWKGEGPALHF. CDR3 coding DNA: TGTGCCTGGAAGGGGGAAGGCCCGGCCCTCCACTTT.